The TCR beta chain under discussion was sequenced for a study of shared clonotypes between healthy human individuals. A note on this clone: Its antigen is as yet unknown.

Germline-derived CDR1 and CDR2 are SGHRS and YFSETQ. The CDR3 sequence is 14 residues long. J gave up 5 bases and V 6 bases, and 7 bases lay outside the gene matches. Study-wide results and caveats: Generally, naive subsets came out with larger estimated richness than memory subsets. The sharing of approximately 5.1% of naive CD4 clonotypes was seen across a handful of donors.

Per the study methods: ImmunoSEQ only sent back junction sequences with no quality scores, so filtering was done differently. Clones were sequenced by immunoSEQ multiplex PCR, and TCRdb holds only the in-frame ones, with some missing. V and J calls plus clone size are reproduced from that table; the DNA served to infer D and trimming. Among approximately 1.5 million clones listed, approximately 98.5% were seen once. The source material was naive CD4+ T cells sorted from blood. The subset: CD45RA+ positively selected. This receptor was obtained from a man aged 25 to 40 in good health. This sequence joins TRBV5-1 and TRBJ2-1; 8 bases are a match to TRBD1. The CDR3 nucleotides are TGCGCCAGCACAAAGGACAGGGCGAACAATGAGCAGTTCTTC. Translating it yields CASTKDRANNEQFF.